The 27 T cell receptor beta chains listed next were all sequenced from one sample in a study of human T cells and chemical hapten exposure. Each CDR3 protein gets one entry after TCRdb re-called the RACE reads with MiXCR. The repertoire holds some 60,000 distinct CDR3 sequences, with approximately 10% as singletons. Time point meaning: pre-sensitization, week 0. Stated treatment: therapeutic diphenylcyclopropenone sensitization with weekly scalp DPC. Sample: whole blood, taken in connection with sensitization to the hapten diphenylcyclopropenone (DPC). The receptors shown here come from a middle-aged woman with alopecia areata. Some clones in this sample may be carry-over from other donors' samples.

This chain joins TRBV2 and TRBJ2-1; 9 positions match TRBD2. Germline CDR1 is SNHLY and CDR2 is FYNNEI. Trimming cost V 0 bases and J 5 bases; bases outside gene matches: 5. The CDR3 has 16 residues. CDR3 residues: CASSEARAGGNNEQFF. The CDR3 nucleotides read TGTGCCAGCAGTGAAGCGAGGGCGGGAGGGAACAATGAGCAGTTCTTC.

This clonotype was observed a few times. The rearrangement joins TRBV6-1 to TRBJ2-2, with 9 bases aligning to TRBD1. The CDR3 is 13 amino acids. In germline, CDR1 is MNHNS, CDR2 SASEGT. V trimming: 6 bases; J trimming: 14 bases; junction bases outside the gene matches: 10. The CDR3 DNA sequence: TGTGCCAGCAGCGAAAGATCGGGACAGGGCCTGTTTTTT. It translates to CASSERSGQGLFF.

This clonotype was seen ten or more times. For the CDR3, the DNA is TGTGCCAGCAGCCTCTCTGGGGGCAGAACGAGCGCCGGGGAGCTGTTTTTT. Translated: CASSLSGGRTSAGELFF. The V gene is TRBV7-9, the J gene TRBJ2-2; tentative D call: TRBD1 (6 bases). Germline V CDR1 and CDR2: SEHNR, FQNEAQ (reference sequence). Deletions cut 5 bases from V and 6 bases from J, with 22 bases between. The CDR3 runs 17 residues.

The sample holds many counts of this clonotype. The rearrangement joins TRBV10-1 to TRBJ2-2; TRBD2 agrees at 7 bases. Germline CDR1 is WNHNN and CDR2 is SYGVQD (reference sequence). The V segment lost 5 bases and the J segment 4 bases; nucleotides outside the gene matches: 4. The CDR3 totals 14 residues. The CDR3, as DNA: TGCGCCAGCAGTTGGGACTACCCCACCGGGGAGCTGTTTTTT. Protein sequence: CASSWDYPTGELFF.

This clonotype was picked up many times. The J gene is TRBJ1-5, the V gene TRBV12-3 or TRBV12-4, with 8 bases identical to TRBD1. This CDR3 has 15 amino acids. Trimming took 5 bases from V and 6 from J; bases not matched to a gene: 9. The CDR3 sequence: CASSPRQGQGQPQHF. The CDR3 bases are TGTGCCAGCAGTCCCCGACAGGGGCAAGGTCAGCCCCAGCATTTT.

This clonotype came up a few times. The chain recombines TRBV12-3 or TRBV12-4 with TRBJ1-5, with a weak D call TRBD1 (6 bases). The CDR3 is 14 residues long. The V end lost 5 bases, the J end lost 7 bases, and 15 bases lay between the germline ends. The CDR3 here is CASSPQGSGQPQHF. The CDR3, as DNA: TGTGCCAGCAGTCCACAGGGTTCAGGGCAGCCCCAGCATTTT.

This clonotype was observed a handful of times. The V and J genes are TRBV12-5 and TRBJ1-2; no definite D call. Per germline, CDR1 LGHNT and CDR2 FRNRAP. The CDR3 is 15 amino acids. V was clipped by 0 bases and J by 0 bases, with 8 bases between them. This CDR3 is CASGLVRGSNYGYTF. DNA for the CDR3: TGTGCTAGTGGTTTGGTTAGAGGGTCTAACTATGGCTACACCTTC.

This clonotype was observed many times. V and J are TRBV2 and TRBJ2-3, with D possibly being TRBD2 (5 bases). Germline V gene data show CDR1 as SNHLY and CDR2 as FYNNEI. V lost 7 bases and J 6 bases, leaving 14 bases between the germline ends. The CDR3 has 13 residues. CDR3 residues: CASKRSGVDTQYF. DNA for the CDR3: TGTGCCAGCAAGAGATCCGGGGTTGATACGCAGTATTTT.

The table lists this clonotype with many counts. The chain couples TRBV30 to TRBJ1-6; D remains ambiguous. V was cut by 2 bases and J by 5 bases, with 13 bases left in between. Germline V CDR1 and CDR2: GTSNPN, SVGIG (reference sequence). CDR3 length: 15 amino acids. CDR3 sequence: CAWSTARKDNSPLHF. CDR3 sequence (DNA): TGTGCCTGGAGTACTGCCCGGAAAGATAATTCACCCCTCCACTTT.

This clonotype has ten or more counts. CDR3 loop: CAIRPVGGRGLMNTEAFF. CDR3 sequence (DNA): TGTGCCATCCGGCCCGTCGGGGGGCGAGGACTCATGAACACTGAAGCTTTCTTT. V gene TRBV10-3 combines with J gene TRBJ1-1, with D perhaps TRBD1 (6 bases). V lost 8 bases and J 0 bases, leaving 25 bases between the germline ends. This CDR3 has 18 amino acids. Germline CDR1 and CDR2: ENHRY and SYGVKD.

This clonotype was seen a handful of times. The rearrangement joins TRBV15 to TRBJ2-3; 8 bases align to TRBD2. The germline V gene encodes CDR1 LNHNV and CDR2 YYDKDF (reference sequence). The CDR3 consists of 13 residues. The J segment lost 6 bases and the V segment lost 10 bases, leaving 9 bases of the junction unmatched. CDR3: CAIQREKTDTQYF. CDR3 nucleotide sequence: TGTGCCATCCAGCGGGAGAAGACTGATACGCAGTATTTT.

This clonotype was seen a handful of times. This chain connects TRBV29-1 to TRBJ2-1; no reliable D call. In germline, CDR1 is SQVTM, CDR2 ANQGSEA. This CDR3 region has 13 residues. Between the trimmed V and J ends, which lost 4 bases and 8 bases, there was a span of 15 bases. Here the CDR3 reads CSVAFRLRDEQFF. As DNA, the CDR3 is TGCAGCGTTGCGTTCAGGCTGCGAGATGAGCAGTTCTTC.

This clonotype was detected ten times or more. This chain connects TRBV27 to TRBJ2-7; D unresolved. Germline lookup yields CDR1 MNHEY and CDR2 SMNVEV (reference sequence). This CDR3 region has 12 residues. Trimming removed 8 bases at V and 0 bases at J, with 8 bases between. CDR3 in DNA: TGTGCCAGCTTCTCATCCTCCTACGAGCAGTACTTC. It is translated as CASFSSSYEQYF.

This clonotype was seen repeatedly, ten times or more. This CDR3 is CASSLLSSKTQYF. In DNA form, the CDR3 reads TGTGCCAGCAGTTTACTTAGTTCGAAGACCCAGTACTTC. V and J are TRBV12-3 or TRBV12-4 and TRBJ2-5, with no clear D. Trimming cost V 2 bases and J 6 bases, with 10 bases left between them. CDR3 size: 13 residues.

This clonotype has more than one count but fewer than ten. J is TRBJ2-3 and V is TRBV12-3 or TRBV12-4; 10 nucleotides align to TRBD2. There are 14 residues in the CDR3. V lost 7 bases to trimming and J lost 1 base; unmatched junction nucleotides: 2. CDR3 amino acids: CASTGLAGTDTQYF. CDR3 DNA: TGTGCCAGCACCGGACTAGCGGGCACAGATACGCAGTATTTT.

This clonotype was counted many times. This chain links TRBV19 with TRBJ1-1, with D possibly TRBD1 on 5 matching bases. Per the germline V gene, CDR1 is LNHDA and CDR2 is SQIVND (reference sequence). V lost 7 bases, J lost 6 bases, and 9 bases lay in between. CDR3 length equals 11 residues. CDR3 region: CASIWGPEAFF. CDR3 sequence (DNA): TGTGCCAGTATTTGGGGACCTGAAGCTTTCTTT.

This clonotype was counted ten times or more. The genes are TRBV3-1 and TRBJ2-7, with 8 bases identical to TRBD1. Per germline, CDR1 LGHDT and CDR2 YNNKEL (reference sequence). This CDR3 is built from 15 residues. Trimming at V came to 1 base and at J to 1 base, leaving 3 bases not matched to a gene. The CDR3 loop is CASSQGQGASYEQYF. CDR3 nucleotide sequence: TGTGCCAGCAGCCAAGGTCAGGGGGCGTCCTACGAGCAGTACTTC.

This clonotype was picked up a small number of times. The V call is TRBV29-1, the J call TRBJ2-2; D could derive from TRBD1 or TRBD2 (5 bases each). There are 15 residues in the CDR3. The germline V gene has CDR1 SQVTM and CDR2 ANQGSEA. Trimming took off 1 base at V and 4 bases at J, with 13 bases between the two ends. DNA for the CDR3: TGCAGCGTTGAAGGGCAGGGCCGGGGCACCGGGGAGCTGTTTTTT. This sequence encodes CSVEGQGRGTGELFF.

Of note for this clonotype: A much larger clone differs by one base, so this may be a read error. The chain uses TRBV5-1 and TRBJ2-7; possible D gene TRBD2, 6 bases. The CDR3 totals 13 residues. Looked up from germline, CDR1 is SGHRS and CDR2 is YFSETQ. The CDR3 DNA reads TGCGCCGGCAGGCCCACGGGGGAGTACGAGCAGTACTTC. As protein: CAGRPTGEYEQYF.

This clonotype occurred many times. This chain joins TRBV18 and TRBJ2-7, with D possibly matching TRBD2 (5 bases). V was shortened by 3 bases and J by 3 bases, with 12 bases between the two germline ends. Germline CDR1 and CDR2: KGHSH and LQKENI. The CDR3 is made up of 14 amino acids. CDR3 coding DNA: TGTGCCAGCTCACCCCCCCGAGGGAACTACGAGCAGTACTTC. This sequence encodes CASSPPRGNYEQYF.

This clonotype was found once. The chain employs TRBV6-5 and TRBJ2-5; 8 nucleotides match TRBD1. This CDR3 is 14 amino acids long. The V gene end was trimmed by 0 bases and the J gene end by 10 bases; junction bases not matched to a gene: 7. Germline V lookup: CDR1 MNHEY, CDR2 SVGAGI. The CDR3 DNA sequence: TGTGCCAGCAGTTACTCGGACTCGGGACAGGTCCAGTACTTC. Translated, it gives CASSYSDSGQVQYF.

The V gene is TRBV5-1, the J gene TRBJ1-1; D unresolved. Trimming took off 2 bases at V and 0 bases at J, with 5 bases between the two ends. The germline V gene has CDR1 SGHRS and CDR2 YFSETQ. The CDR3 is 13 amino acids. CDR3 sequence: CASSFGMNTEAFF. Here the CDR3 DNA reads TGCGCCAGCAGCTTCGGTATGAACACTGAAGCTTTCTTT.

This clonotype was counted only a few times. The J gene is TRBJ2-1, the V gene TRBV4-1, with D possibly TRBD1 on 5 matching bases. The V end lost 4 bases, the J end lost 0 bases, and 16 bases lay between the germline ends. Per the germline V gene, CDR1 is MGHRA and CDR2 is YSYEKL. CDR3 size: 17 residues. The CDR3 nucleotides read TGCGCCAGCAGCCCGTCGCCAGGGCGAAGCTCCTACAATGAGCAGTTCTTC. Amino acids: CASSPSPGRSSYNEQFF.

V usage is TRBV12-3 or TRBV12-4 and J usage is TRBJ2-5, with D unresolved. CDR3 size: 12 residues. Between the trimmed V and J ends, which lost 2 bases and 7 bases, there was a span of 8 bases. CDR3 bases: TGTGCCAGCAGTTTAACCCCCAGGACCCAGTACTTC. Protein: CASSLTPRTQYF.

This clonotype was seen ten or more times. V is TRBV4-3 and J is TRBJ2-7; TRBD1 matches at 9 bases. Trimming removed 4 bases from V and 2 bases from J; junction bases left unmatched: 6. The germline V gene has CDR1 LGHNA and CDR2 YSLEER. The length of the CDR3 is 15 residues. The CDR3 spells CASSLGQGTTYEQYF. Written as DNA, the CDR3 is TGCGCCAGCAGCCTTGGACAGGGGACGACCTACGAGCAGTACTTC.

This chain connects TRBV20-1 to TRBJ2-5; 11 bases map to TRBD1. Germline-derived CDR1 and CDR2 are DFQATT and SNEGSKA (reference sequence). This CDR3 contains 14 residues. V lost 3 bases, J lost 2 bases, and 2 bases stayed unmatched. CDR3 nucleotides: TGCAGTGCTAGTTGGGACAGGGGGCAAGAGACCCAGTACTTC. It specifies CSASWDRGQETQYF.

This clonotype is a singleton in its sample. The rearrangement links TRBV18 to TRBJ2-6, with a tentative D call TRBD2 (5 bases). CDR1 and CDR2 from the germline V gene are KGHSH and LQKENI. The CDR3 has 21 amino acids. Trimming took off 4 bases at V and 1 base at J, with 26 bases between the two ends. The CDR3 region has the DNA TGTGCCAGCTCACGTTTTTATCTGGGGAACCCCGACTATTCTGGGGCCAACGTCCTGACTTTC. It codes for CASSRFYLGNPDYSGANVLTF. Variable domain in full (rest from reference TRBV18 and TRBJ2-6): NAGVMQNPRHLVRRRGQEARLRCSPMKGHSHVYWYRQLPEEGLKFMVYLQKENIIDESGMPKERFSAEFPKEGPSILRIQQVVRGDSAAYFCASSRFYLGNPDYSGANVLTFGAGSRLTVL.